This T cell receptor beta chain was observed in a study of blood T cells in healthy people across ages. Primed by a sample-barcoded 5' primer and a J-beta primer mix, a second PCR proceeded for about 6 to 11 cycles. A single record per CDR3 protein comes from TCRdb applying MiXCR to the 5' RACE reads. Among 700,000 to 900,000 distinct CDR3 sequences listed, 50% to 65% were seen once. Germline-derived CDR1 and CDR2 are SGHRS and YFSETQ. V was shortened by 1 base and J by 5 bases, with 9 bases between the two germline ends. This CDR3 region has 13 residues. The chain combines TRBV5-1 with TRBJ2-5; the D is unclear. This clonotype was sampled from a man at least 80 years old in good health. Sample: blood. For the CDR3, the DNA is TGCGCCAGCAGCTTGAATGACCGGGAGACCCAGTACTTC. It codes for CASSLNDRETQYF. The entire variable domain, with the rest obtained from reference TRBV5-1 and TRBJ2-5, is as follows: KAGVTQTPRYLIKTRGQQVTLSCSPISGHRSVSWYQQTPGQGLQFLFEYFSETQRNKGNFPGRFSGRQFSNSRSEMNVSTLELGDSALYLCASSLNDRETQYFGPGTRLLVL.